Below are 31 T cell receptor beta chains sequenced from a single sample in a study of blood T cell repertoires in COVID-19. Produced via immunoSEQ multiplex PCR; TCRdb's table is partial and in-frame only. The sample carries about 200,000 clones, about 88% recorded once. The sample consisted of PBMCs or T cells enriched from blood (not recorded which). The receptors come from a woman in her thirties or forties in a cohort exposed to, infected with or recovered from COVID-19 (not recorded which).

This clone was seen once. The rearrangement uses TRBV10-3 and TRBJ2-2; D is possibly TRBD2 (5 bases). The CDR3 totals 15 residues. Per the germline V gene, CDR1 is ENHRY and CDR2 is SYGVKD. Trimming pared 3 bases from V and 1 base from J, leaving 9 bases between. CDR3 amino acids: CAISDLGRNTGELFF. In nucleotides, the CDR3 is TGTGCCATCAGTGATCTGGGGAGGAACACCGGGGAGCTGTTTTTT.

This rearrangement joins TRBV9 to TRBJ2-1, with 13 bases that match TRBD2. Germline CDR1 reads SGDLS; CDR2 reads YYNGEE. The J segment lost 11 bases and the V segment lost 2 bases, leaving 7 bases of the junction unmatched. The CDR3 spans 15 residues. For the CDR3, the DNA is TGTGCCAGCAGCGTTGTGGGACTAGCGGGAAATAAGCAGTTCTTC. Its protein is CASSVVGLAGNKQFF. Full variable domain (rest looked up from reference TRBV9 and TRBJ2-1): DSGVTQTPKHLITATGQRVTLRCSPRSGDLSVYWYQQSLDQGLQFLIQYYNGEERAKGNILERFSAQQFPDLHSELNLSSLELGDSALYFCASSVVGLAGNKQFFGPGTRLTVL.

The chain has TRBV30 and TRBJ2-1; weak D call: TRBD2 (6 bases). The CDR3 contains 15 residues. Trimming shortened V by 0 bases and J by 2 bases, and 11 bases separated the two germline ends. Germline V gene data show CDR1 as GTSNPN and CDR2 as SVGIG (reference sequence). CDR3 amino acids: CAWSVGGSTYNEQFF. As DNA, the CDR3 is TGTGCCTGGAGTGTTGGGGGGAGCACCTACAATGAGCAGTTCTTC.

This chain links TRBV30 with TRBJ1-1; no clear D gene. The V gene lost 0 bases and the J gene lost 2 bases, with 25 bases spanning the gap. There are 19 residues in the CDR3. CDR1 is GTSNPN and CDR2 is SVGIG in the germline V gene (reference sequence). The CDR3 is CAWSVPHNTFGGSNTEAFF. The DNA for the CDR3 is TGTGCCTGGAGTGTACCGCACAACACCTTCGGCGGGAGTAACACTGAAGCTTTCTTT.

This clone is a singleton in its sample. The chain combines TRBV6-5 with TRBJ1-1, with D perhaps TRBD1 (6 bases). Looked up from germline, CDR1 is MNHEY and CDR2 is SVGAGI. The V end was cut by 5 bases, the J end by 2 bases, with 15 bases between. There are 15 residues in the CDR3. The CDR3 here is CASSILGQINTEAFF. In nucleotides, the CDR3 is TGTGCCAGCAGTATACTCGGACAGATTAACACTGAAGCTTTCTTT.

The chain links TRBV5-3 to TRBJ2-3; 9 positions agree with TRBD2. TRBV5-3 is known as an ORF, though its function is uncertain. Trimming removed 4 bases from V and 4 bases from J; junction bases left unmatched: 7. CDR3 size: 15 residues. In nucleotides, the CDR3 is TGTGCCAGAAGCACACTAGCGGGCGGGGCAGATACGCAGTATTTT. Protein product: CARSTLAGGADTQYF.

The chain employs TRBV27 and TRBJ2-1; no definite D call. The CDR3 length is 14 residues. Trimming removed 1 base at V and 5 bases at J, with 9 bases between. Germline lookup yields CDR1 MNHEY and CDR2 SMNVEV (reference sequence). The CDR3 reads CASSLWPFNNEQFF. In DNA form, the CDR3 reads TGTGCCAGCAGTTTATGGCCTTTCAACAATGAGCAGTTCTTC.

This chain links TRBV3-1 (or the pseudogene TRBV3-2) with TRBJ1-4; TRBD1 is a possible D gene (5 bases). Germline assignment: CDR1 LGHDT and CDR2 YNNKEL (reference sequence). The CDR3 has 16 residues. The germline V and J ends were trimmed by 0 bases and 4 bases, with 12 bases remaining between them. The CDR3: CASSQDHVGGNEKLFF. The DNA for the CDR3 is TGTGCCAGCAGCCAAGATCACGTCGGGGGTAATGAAAAACTGTTTTTT.

This clone was seen a single time. V usage is TRBV3-1 (or the pseudogene TRBV3-2) and J usage is TRBJ2-2; D is unclear. Germline V gives CDR1 LGHDT, CDR2 YNNKEL (reference sequence). Deletions cut 0 bases from V and 5 bases from J, with 10 bases between. The CDR3 has 15 amino acids. The CDR3 DNA sequence: TGTGCCAGCAGCCAAGATCGGCAGGTAACCGGGGAGCTGTTTTTT. Its protein product is CASSQDRQVTGELFF.

The CDR3 loop reads CASSGLETGQPQHF. The CDR3 DNA reads TGTGCCAGTAGCGGACTCGAGACAGGTCAGCCCCAGCATTTT. The chain links TRBV19 to TRBJ1-5; the D gene is possibly TRBD1 (6 bases). The V gene's germline CDR1 is LNHDA and CDR2 SQIVND (reference sequence). This CDR3 is built from 14 residues. The V end lost 6 bases, the J end lost 6 bases, and 15 bases lay between the germline ends.

This clone was found once. The chain recombines TRBV5-8 with TRBJ1-4; tentative D call: TRBD1 (6 bases). Looked up from germline, CDR1 is SGHTS and CDR2 is YDEGEE. V lost 4 bases, J lost 8 bases, and 15 bases lay in between. The length of the CDR3 is 14 residues. The CDR3 DNA reads TGTGCCAGCAGCCCAAACAGGGCGCGGGAAAAACTGTTTTTT. This gives the protein CASSPNRAREKLFF.

The rearrangement joins TRBV3-1 (or the pseudogene TRBV3-2) to TRBJ1-1; tentative D call: TRBD1 (5 bases). Germline V gene lookup returns CDR1 LGHDT and CDR2 YNNKEL (reference sequence). V was cut by 2 bases and J by 3 bases, with 16 bases left in between. The CDR3 loop spans 16 amino acids. For the CDR3, the DNA is TGTGCCAGCAGCCAATTTACCGGGCAGGGTCACACTGAAGCTTTCTTT. As protein: CASSQFTGQGHTEAFF.

The V and J genes are TRBV30 and TRBJ1-1; D is perhaps TRBD1 (6 bases). CDR1 is GTSNPN, CDR2 SVGIG, per germline (reference sequence). V gave up 3 bases and J gave up 0 bases, with 23 bases separating them. This CDR3 has 18 amino acids. This CDR3 reads CAWRPYWNKGGLNTEAFF. Here the CDR3 DNA reads TGTGCCTGGAGACCCTACTGGAACAAGGGGGGGCTGAACACTGAAGCTTTCTTT.

The rearrangement joins TRBV4-3 to TRBJ2-7, with D maybe TRBD1 (6 bases). The germline gives CDR1 LGHNA, CDR2 YSLEER. Trimming left V 0 bases short and J 1 base short, with 10 bases between. The CDR3 sequence is 15 residues long. Here the CDR3 DNA reads TGCGCCAGCAGCCAAGAGCGTCAGGGGTCCTACGAGCAGTACTTC. It translates to CASSQERQGSYEQYF.

The gene calls are TRBV2 and TRBJ1-2; D not certain. Per germline, CDR1 SNHLY and CDR2 FYNNEI. This CDR3 spans 12 amino acids. The germline V and J ends were trimmed by 3 bases and 5 bases, with 7 bases remaining between them. CDR3 sequence reads: CASSEEAYGYTF. The CDR3 nucleotides read TGTGCCAGCAGTGAGGAGGCTTATGGCTACACCTTC.

About this clone: The same CDR3 also results from other DNA sequences found in this sample. The rearrangement uses TRBV7-9 and TRBJ2-7; D gene unclear. CDR1 is SEHNR and CDR2 is FQNEAQ in the germline V gene (reference sequence). The CDR3 sequence is 13 residues long. V was cut by 5 bases and J by 1 base, with 9 bases left in between. CDR3 amino acids: CASSPRGSYEQYF. CDR3 in DNA: TGTGCCAGCAGCCCCAGAGGTTCCTACGAGCAGTACTTC.

V and J are TRBV7-2 and TRBJ2-5; the D is unclear. CDR3 length: 11 amino acids. CDR1 is SGHTA, CDR2 FQGNSA, per germline. V lost 6 bases and J 7 bases, leaving 9 bases between the germline ends. CDR3 nucleotides: TGTGCCAGCAGGGGCCCTGGGACCCAGTACTTC. Amino acid sequence: CASRGPGTQYF.

This clone was observed once. This chain joins TRBV6-5 and TRBJ1-2; 8 bases align to TRBD1. The V and J ends lost 5 bases and 10 bases, in that order; junction bases with no gene match: 9. Per the germline V gene, CDR1 is MNHEY and CDR2 is SVGAGI. CDR3 length: 13 amino acids. Here the CDR3 DNA reads TGTGCCAGCAGTACCGGGACAGGTCTACTCTACACCTTC. Translated: CASSTGTGLLYTF.

CDR3 residues: CASSWDNLNTEAFF. Here the CDR3 DNA reads TGCGCCAGCAGCTGGGACAATTTGAACACTGAAGCTTTCTTT. The genes are TRBV5-1 and TRBJ1-1; the D gene is possibly TRBD1 (6 bases). Trimming took 3 bases from V and 0 from J, leaving 9 bases between them. The CDR3 has 14 amino acids. Germline CDR1 SGHRS, CDR2 YFSETQ.

The chain recombines TRBV19 with TRBJ2-3, with D possibly matching TRBD2 (5 bases). From germline, CDR1 is LNHDA and CDR2 SQIVND (reference sequence). Trimming removed 4 bases from V and 4 bases from J, with 6 bases in between. The CDR3 is made up of 12 amino acids. The CDR3 here is CASSTEADTQYF. The CDR3 DNA reads TGTGCCAGTAGTACGGAGGCAGATACGCAGTATTTT.

This clone has just one count. The chain is built from TRBV6-5 and TRBJ1-1, with no clear D. This CDR3 has 13 residues. The germline gives CDR1 MNHEY, CDR2 SVGAGI. The V gene lost 7 bases and the J gene lost 2 bases, with 11 bases spanning the gap. CDR3 coding DNA: TGTGCCAGCACCTACGCCGTAAACACTGAAGCTTTCTTT. Residues: CASTYAVNTEAFF.

V is TRBV11-2 and J is TRBJ1-6; D remains ambiguous. V dropped 5 bases and J dropped 2 bases, with 7 bases sitting between them. The CDR3 extends over 14 amino acids. The V gene's germline CDR1 is SGHAT and CDR2 FQNNGV. CDR3 amino acids: CASSPGTYNSPLHF. In DNA form, the CDR3 reads TGTGCCAGCAGCCCCGGGACCTATAATTCACCCCTCCACTTT.

The J gene is TRBJ2-7, the V gene TRBV6-6; TRBD1 might be the D (5 bases). Germline CDR1 MNHNY, CDR2 SVGAGI (reference sequence). Trimming pared 4 bases from V and 0 bases from J, leaving 10 bases between. CDR3 length: 14 residues. The CDR3 here is CASSLRQSSYEQYF. CDR3 in DNA: TGTGCCAGCAGTTTAAGACAGTCCTCCTACGAGCAGTACTTC.

This chain connects TRBV28 to TRBJ1-4; no reliable D call. Germline CDR1 MDHEN, CDR2 SYDVKM. The CDR3 is made up of 16 amino acids. V shed 3 bases and J shed 5 bases, with 16 bases lying between them. The CDR3 sequence: CASSLEGLGRNEKLFF. CDR3 bases: TGTGCCAGCAGTTTGGAGGGATTGGGCCGGAATGAAAAACTGTTTTTT.

The V call is TRBV28, the J call TRBJ1-1; TRBD1 matches at 8 bases. Germline V gives CDR1 MDHEN, CDR2 SYDVKM. The trim removed 6 bases at V and 7 bases at J, leaving 1 base unmatched. The CDR3 covers 11 residues. CDR3 loop: CASRGTGEAFF. The CDR3 DNA is TGTGCCAGCAGGGGGACAGGTGAAGCTTTCTTT.

This clone was detected a few times. This rearrangement joins TRBV28 to TRBJ1-2; 12 nucleotides match TRBD1. CDR1 is MDHEN and CDR2 is SYDVKM in the germline V gene. V dropped 8 bases and J dropped 4; count of bases not matched to a gene: 8. The CDR3 consists of 15 residues. The CDR3 nucleotides are TGTGCCAGCGGGACAGGGGGCGGTTTATTCTATGGCTACACCTTC. Protein: CASGTGGGLFYGYTF.

CDR3 DNA: TGTGCCATCAGTGATCGGCGGGATGTAGAGACCCAGTACTTC. The encoded protein is CAISDRRDVETQYF. The chain is built from TRBV10-3 and TRBJ2-5, with D perhaps TRBD2 (6 bases). Germline CDR1 and CDR2: ENHRY and SYGVKD. The CDR3 contains 14 residues. Trimming removed 3 bases from V and 4 bases from J, with 12 bases in between.

The CDR3 here is CASSGTSGGRSSGANVLTF. CDR3 coding DNA: TGTGCCAGCAGCGGGACTAGCGGGGGGCGCAGCTCTGGGGCCAACGTCCTGACTTTC. This chain uses TRBV9 with TRBJ2-6; 14 positions agree with TRBD2. In germline, CDR1 is SGDLS, CDR2 YYNGEE. Trimming cost V 3 bases and J 0 bases; bases outside gene matches: 5. The CDR3 has 19 amino acids.

This clone was seen at least ten times. This chain connects TRBV7-9 to TRBJ1-2, with D perhaps TRBD1 (6 bases). The CDR3 is made up of 15 amino acids. Trimming took 5 bases from V and 5 from J, leaving 18 bases between them. Germline values: CDR1 SEHNR, CDR2 FQNEAQ (reference sequence). The chain's CDR3 is CASSPPQDSQYGYTF. The CDR3 bases are TGTGCCAGCAGCCCCCCCCAGGACAGCCAGTATGGCTACACCTTC.

The chain joins TRBV5-1 to TRBJ2-1; TRBD2 matches 15 bases. Germline V gives CDR1 SGHRS, CDR2 YFSETQ. The CDR3 has 15 residues. After removal of 3 bases from V and 5 bases from J, the junction contained 0 bases not matched to a gene. Here the CDR3 DNA reads TGCGCCAGCAGCTGGACTAGCGGGGGGGACAATGAGCAGTTCTTC. It codes for CASSWTSGGDNEQFF.

This chain joins TRBV6-5 and TRBJ2-2; 8 bases match TRBD2. Germline CDR1 is MNHEY and CDR2 is SVGAGI. V lost 5 bases and J lost 5; bases outside the gene matches: 7. CDR3 length: 15 residues. The CDR3: CASSTGTRSTGELFF. CDR3 nucleotide sequence: TGTGCCAGCAGTACCGGGACTAGGAGTACCGGGGAGCTGTTTTTT.